The clone carrying this T cell receptor beta chain was counted at least ten times. This record comes from a study of blood T cells in healthy people across ages. The CDR3 is 13 amino acids. Germline assignment: CDR1 MNHEY and CDR2 SMNVEV (reference sequence). The V and J ends lost 6 bases and 4 bases respectively, with 12 bases between them. Using a J-beta primer mix together with a sample-barcoded 5' primer, a second PCR was run for roughly 7 to 12 cycles. All samples gave at least 2.5 million CDR3-containing paired-end reads. One entry per CDR3 protein results from TCRdb running MiXCR on the 5' RACE reads. Of about 1,000,000 distinct CDR3 sequences in the sample, 40% to 55% are singletons; the top ten hold 15% to 20%.

This TCR came from a woman aged 55-70 years in good health. Input material: blood. The chain carries TRBV27 and TRBJ1-2; D is perhaps TRBD1 (6 bases). The CDR3, as DNA: TGTGCCAGCAGCGCAGGGGCCCTCTATGGCTACACCTTC. It codes for CASSAGALYGYTF.